These 29 T cell receptor beta chains share one sample of origin, sequenced in a study of blood T cell repertoires in COVID-19. This table comes from immunoSEQ multiplex PCR, and its TCRdb copy is limited to in-frame clones, with some not included. The sample holds under 300,000 clones, more than 75% seen once. What was sequenced was PBMCs or T cells enriched from blood (not recorded which). These receptors came from a woman aged 50 to 65 who had recovered from COVID-19.

The V call is TRBV29-1, the J call TRBJ1-2; a possible D gene is TRBD1 (5 bases). The germline V and J ends were trimmed by 1 base and 6 bases, with 24 bases remaining between them. Germline CDR1 and CDR2: SQVTM and ANQGSEA. This CDR3 has 17 residues. The chain's CDR3 is CSVEVPGPIGPKHGYTF. CDR3 DNA: TGCAGCGTTGAAGTGCCAGGGCCAATAGGGCCGAAGCATGGCTACACCTTC.

This clone was detected only once. This rearrangement joins TRBV7-6 to TRBJ2-2, with 12 bases aligning to TRBD2. The CDR3 consists of 18 residues. J lost 5 bases, V lost 1 base, and 8 bases had no gene match. The germline V gene has CDR1 SGHVS and CDR2 FNYEAQ. CDR3 nucleotide sequence: TGTGCCAGCAGCTTAGGATGGACTAGCGGGAAAACAACCGGGGAGCTGTTTTTT. Translated: CASSLGWTSGKTTGELFF.

The chain combines TRBV19 with TRBJ1-1, with D perhaps TRBD1 (5 bases). The germline V gene has CDR1 LNHDA and CDR2 SQIVND (reference sequence). The CDR3 covers 13 residues. V shed 4 bases and J shed 7 bases, with 13 bases lying between them. The chain's CDR3 is CASSNRGGNEAFF. The CDR3 region has the DNA TGTGCCAGTAGTAACCGCGGGGGAAATGAAGCTTTCTTT.

The table lists this clone with a count of one. V is TRBV18 and J is TRBJ2-1, with 9 bases that match TRBD1. The V gene's germline CDR1 is KGHSH and CDR2 LQKENI. This CDR3 spans 15 amino acids. After removal of 6 bases from V and 1 base from J, the junction contained 4 bases not matched to a gene. CDR3 coding DNA: TGTGCCAGCTCTCCTGACAGGGGGTCCTACAATGAGCAGTTCTTC. It encodes CASSPDRGSYNEQFF.

This clone showed up just once. This sequence joins TRBV3-1 (or the pseudogene TRBV3-2) and TRBJ2-2; TRBD1 aligns across 7 bases. Germline CDR1 reads LGHDT; CDR2 reads YNNKEL (reference sequence). The V gene end was trimmed by 3 bases and the J gene end by 4 bases; junction bases not matched to a gene: 2. CDR3 size: 14 residues. The CDR3 DNA follows: TGTGCCAGCAGCCAGGGGACAGTCACCGGGGAGCTGTTTTTT. Its protein is CASSQGTVTGELFF.

This clone has a handful of counts. CDR3 coding DNA: TGTGCCAGCAGTTCTCCTAGCGGGGATGTAGACACTGAAGCTTTCTTT. Its translation: CASSSPSGDVDTEAFF. The gene calls are TRBV28 and TRBJ1-1; D ambiguous. V was shortened by 4 bases and J by 3 bases, with 18 bases between the two germline ends. Germline V gene lookup returns CDR1 MDHEN and CDR2 SYDVKM. CDR3 length: 16 amino acids.

This clone was counted once. The genes are TRBV4-2 and TRBJ1-2, with D possibly TRBD1 on 5 matching bases. From germline, CDR1 is LGHNA and CDR2 YNFKEQ. Trimming took off 0 bases at V and 8 bases at J, with 16 bases between the two ends. This CDR3 comprises 15 residues. The CDR3 coding sequence is TGTGCCAGCAGCCAAGAGGAGGGGCGCGGCAACGGCTACACCTTC. Translation gives CASSQEEGRGNGYTF.

This chain uses TRBV24-1 with TRBJ1-2; 12 nucleotides match TRBD1. CDR1 and CDR2 (germline): KGHDR, SFDVKD. The CDR3 sequence is 15 residues long. V was pared by 4 bases and J by 5 bases, with 4 bases of the junction left unmatched. This chain's CDR3 is CATSEGGQGAYGYTF. DNA of the CDR3: TGTGCCACCAGTGAGGGGGGACAGGGGGCTTATGGCTACACCTTC.

The chain couples TRBV5-1 to TRBJ2-1; possible D gene TRBD2, 6 bases. CDR1 and CDR2 (germline): SGHRS, YFSETQ. The CDR3 is made up of 15 amino acids. The V and J ends lost 4 bases and 5 bases respectively, with 16 bases between them. The CDR3 protein is CASSMGLVENNEQFF. CDR3 in DNA: TGCGCCAGCAGCATGGGACTGGTAGAAAACAATGAGCAGTTCTTC.

This chain links TRBV24-1 with TRBJ2-7; 7 nucleotides match TRBD1. Germline values: CDR1 KGHDR, CDR2 SFDVKD. V trimming: 10 bases; J trimming: 3 bases; junction bases outside the gene matches: 11. The CDR3 sequence is 14 residues long. CDR3 amino acids: CATEGTVRFYEQYF. In DNA, the CDR3 is TGTGCCACTGAAGGGACAGTAAGATTCTACGAGCAGTACTTC.

This chain connects TRBV5-1 to TRBJ2-5, with 10 bases that match TRBD2. This CDR3 region has 16 residues. Germline lookup yields CDR1 SGHRS and CDR2 YFSETQ. V shed 0 bases and J 2 bases; nucleotides not matched to a gene: 4. Here the CDR3 reads CASSLAGLADQETQYF. As DNA, the CDR3 is TGCGCCAGCAGCTTGGCCGGACTAGCGGATCAAGAGACCCAGTACTTC.

V is TRBV24-1 and J is TRBJ1-1; D may be TRBD1 (5 bases). The CDR3 length is 13 residues. Germline V gene sequence: CDR1 KGHDR, CDR2 SFDVKD. With 7 bases removed from V and 1 base from J, the gap between germline ends came to 9 bases. The CDR3 loop is CATRETENTEAFF. The CDR3 coding sequence is TGTGCCACCAGAGAGACAGAGAACACTGAAGCTTTCTTT.

The V gene is TRBV3-1 (or the pseudogene TRBV3-2), the J gene TRBJ2-7, with 8 bases identical to TRBD2. Germline assignment: CDR1 LGHDT and CDR2 YNNKEL (reference sequence). V lost 9 bases, J lost 2 bases, and 6 bases stayed unmatched. The CDR3 runs to 13 residues. For the CDR3, the DNA is TGTGCCAGATTTCCGGGACTAGCCTACGAGCAGTACTTC. Translated: CARFPGLAYEQYF.

This sequence joins TRBV20-1 and TRBJ2-1, with D uncertain. This CDR3 is 10 amino acids long. The V gene lost 3 bases and the J gene lost 15 bases, with 12 bases spanning the gap. Germline V gives CDR1 DFQATT, CDR2 SNEGSKA (reference sequence). The CDR3 DNA follows: TGCAGTGCTAGTCGGGTGGTGGCGTTCTTC. Amino acid sequence: CSASRVVAFF.

The rearrangement joins TRBV18 to TRBJ1-1; D unresolved. This CDR3 has 13 amino acids. The germline V gene has CDR1 KGHSH and CDR2 LQKENI. V lost 1 base and J 0 bases, leaving 3 bases between the germline ends. The CDR3 spells CASSPHMNTEAFF. The CDR3, as DNA: TGTGCCAGCTCACCACACATGAACACTGAAGCTTTCTTT.

This sequence joins TRBV2 and TRBJ2-3, with TRBD2 matching 11 bases. Trimming took 4 bases from V and 3 from J; bases not matched to a gene: 9. The CDR3 contains 17 residues. Germline CDR1 SNHLY, CDR2 FYNNEI. The CDR3 reads CASSVSASGRRTDTQYF. CDR3 nucleotides: TGTGCCAGCAGTGTTTCGGCTAGCGGGAGGAGGACAGATACGCAGTATTTT.

The J gene is TRBJ2-6, the V gene TRBV28; D is possibly TRBD1 (7 bases). The length of the CDR3 is 17 residues. In germline, CDR1 is MDHEN, CDR2 SYDVKM. V shed 8 bases and J shed 0 bases, with 17 bases lying between them. The CDR3 region is CASYRGTASSGANVLTF. As DNA, the CDR3 is TGTGCCAGCTACCGCGGGACAGCGAGCTCTGGGGCCAACGTCCTGACTTTC. Full variable domain (rest looked up from reference TRBV28 and TRBJ2-6): DVKVTQSSRYLVKRTGEKVFLECVQDMDHENMFWYRQDPGLGLRLIYFSYDVKMKEKGDIPEGYSVSREKKERFSLILESASTNQTSMYLCASYRGTASSGANVLTFGAGSRLTVL.

The J gene is TRBJ1-6, the V gene TRBV14; unclear D gene. The CDR3 length is 14 residues. Germline V gives CDR1 SGHDN, CDR2 FVKESK. V was trimmed by 1 base and J by 10 bases, leaving 11 bases between them. CDR3 sequence: CASSQVLSGSPLHF. As DNA, the CDR3 is TGTGCCAGCAGCCAAGTATTATCGGGGTCACCCCTCCACTTT.

This chain uses TRBV11-2 with TRBJ2-7; 8 nucleotides line up with TRBD2. This CDR3 is 14 amino acids long. In germline, CDR1 is SGHAT, CDR2 FQNNGV. V dropped 4 bases and J dropped 4; count of bases not matched to a gene: 6. This CDR3 is CASSSLAGTYEQYF. The CDR3 DNA sequence: TGTGCCAGCAGCTCCCTAGCGGGCACTTACGAGCAGTACTTC.

The chain has TRBV28 and TRBJ2-1; TRBD2 matches 10 bases. The CDR3 sequence is 16 residues long. The trim removed 4 bases at V and 4 bases at J, leaving 7 bases unmatched. Germline CDR1 MDHEN, CDR2 SYDVKM. The CDR3 coding sequence is TGTGCCAGCAGTTCCCCAGCGGGAGGGCCGTACAATGAGCAGTTCTTC. Its translation: CASSSPAGGPYNEQFF.

The chain is built from TRBV3-1 (or the pseudogene TRBV3-2) and TRBJ1-4; D call uncertain. This CDR3 is built from 16 residues. The V end lost 5 bases, the J end lost 2 bases, and 15 bases lay between the germline ends. Germline-derived CDR1 and CDR2 are LGHDT and YNNKEL (reference sequence). Here the CDR3 reads CASSSRGSNTNEKLFF. The CDR3 nucleotides are TGTGCCAGCAGCTCTCGAGGGAGTAATACTAATGAAAAACTGTTTTTT.

The rearrangement uses TRBV5-4 and TRBJ1-4, with D possibly TRBD1 on 6 matching bases. Germline CDR1 is SGHNT and CDR2 is YYREEE (reference sequence). The V end lost 0 bases, the J end lost 8 bases, and 8 bases lay between the germline ends. This CDR3 spans 13 amino acids. The CDR3: CASSLEQGEKLFF. The CDR3 DNA is TGTGCCAGCAGCTTGGAACAGGGAGAAAAACTGTTTTTT.

The chain is built from TRBV5-1 and TRBJ2-1; 8 bases map to TRBD2. The V gene end was trimmed by 1 base and the J gene end by 8 bases; junction bases not matched to a gene: 5. Germline lookup yields CDR1 SGHRS and CDR2 YFSETQ. The CDR3 is 14 residues long. CDR3 bases: TGCGCCAGCAGCTTGCTCGCGGGAGGCGATGAGCAGTTCTTC. It codes for CASSLLAGGDEQFF.

This rearrangement joins TRBV9 to TRBJ1-2; 7 bases are shared with TRBD1. Germline CDR1 reads SGDLS; CDR2 reads YYNGEE. The CDR3 loop spans 14 amino acids. V was clipped by 7 bases and J by 5 bases; unmatched bases: 11. CDR3 protein: CASGRRDSLYGYTF. CDR3 DNA: TGTGCCAGCGGTCGCCGGGACAGCCTTTATGGCTACACCTTC. The whole variable domain, remainder taken from reference TRBV9 and TRBJ1-2, is DSGVTQTPKHLITATGQRVTLRCSPRSGDLSVYWYQQSLDQGLQFLIQYYNGEERAKGNILERFSAQQFPDLHSELNLSSLELGDSALYFCASGRRDSLYGYTFGSGTRLTVV.

The CDR3 coding sequence is TGTGCCAGCAGCTTAGGAGGGTTGGGTGAAAAACTGTTTTTT. It codes for CASSLGGLGEKLFF. This chain uses TRBV11-2 with TRBJ1-4; D ambiguous. This CDR3 region has 14 residues. V lost 1 base and J lost 7, with 10 bases in between. Germline lookup yields CDR1 SGHAT and CDR2 FQNNGV.

This clone was seen a few times. The V and J genes are TRBV15 and TRBJ1-5; D is perhaps TRBD1 (6 bases). Trimming removed 3 bases at V and 6 bases at J, with 18 bases between. Germline CDR1 is LNHNV and CDR2 is YYDKDF (reference sequence). The CDR3 sequence is 16 residues long. CDR3 bases: TGTGCCACCAGCAGGGGGGCAGGGGCCCGGCGTCAGCCCCAGCATTTT. It encodes CATSRGAGARRQPQHF. Full variable domain (missing parts from reference TRBV15 and TRBJ1-5): DAMVIQNPRYQVTQFGKPVTLSCSQTLNHNVMYWYQQKSSQAPKLLFHYYDKDFNNEADTPDNFQSRRPNTSFCFLDIRSPGLGDTAMYLCATSRGAGARRQPQHFGDGTRLSIL.

The rearrangement uses TRBV18 and TRBJ2-3, with D uncertain. V lost 3 bases and J 4 bases, leaving 8 bases between the germline ends. Looked up from germline, CDR1 is KGHSH and CDR2 is LQKENI. CDR3 size: 13 residues. CDR3 coding DNA: TGTGCCAGCTCACCCCCTTATTCAGATACGCAGTATTTT. It translates to CASSPPYSDTQYF.

The chain employs TRBV5-1 and TRBJ1-2; tentatively, D is TRBD1 (5 bases). This CDR3 contains 14 residues. CDR1 SGHRS and CDR2 YFSETQ come from the germline V gene. Trimming stripped 0 bases from V and 5 bases from J, with 11 bases between. The CDR3 DNA is TGCGCCAGCAGCTTGGACCAGGGCCGGTATGGCTACACCTTC. Translating gives CASSLDQGRYGYTF.

The rearrangement uses TRBV5-1 and TRBJ2-3; possibly TRBD2 for D (6 bases). Deletions cut 0 bases from V and 6 bases from J, with 14 bases between. The CDR3 runs 15 residues. CDR1 SGHRS and CDR2 YFSETQ come from the germline V gene. CDR3 loop: CASSLVNGRGDTQYF. CDR3 nucleotide sequence: TGCGCCAGCAGCTTGGTCAACGGGAGAGGTGATACGCAGTATTTT. Filled out from reference TRBV5-1 and TRBJ2-3, the complete variable domain reads KAGVTQTPRYLIKTRGQQVTLSCSPISGHRSVSWYQQTPGQGLQFLFEYFSETQRNKGNFPGRFSGRQFSNSRSEMNVSTLELGDSALYLCASSLVNGRGDTQYFGPGTRLTVL.